The TCR beta chain described here comes from a study of T cells after posttransplantation cyclophosphamide. Regarding the study as a whole: TRB clonality was highly associated with recipient CMV seropositivity and reactivation. TRB overlap between skin or GI tissue T cells and blood was limited. Later post-transplant blood repertoires were often dominated by donor CD8+ memory clones.

With V trimmed by 6 bases and J by 5 bases, 5 bases remained unmatched. Germline values: CDR1 MNHEY, CDR2 SMNVEV (reference sequence). The CDR3 runs to 13 residues. This clone was counted many times. Its antigen is undetermined. Only in-frame clones appear in the TCRdb table, and some are missing; sequencing was by immunoSEQ multiplex PCR. The sample presents 44,000 or so clones, none singletons. The clonotype was recovered from a man aged 35-49 years in good health, CMV-negative, and a related stem cell transplant donor. The chain has TRBV27 and TRBJ2-7, with 9 bases aligning to TRBD1. Sequencing was done on a sample of PBMCs. The CDR3 DNA reads TGTGCCAGCAGCTTAAACAGGGGGCACGAGCAGTACTTC. Its protein product is CASSLNRGHEQYF.